The rows below give T cell receptor beta chains drawn from one sample of a study of cytomegalovirus exposure and HLA in healthy donors. The table came from immunoSEQ multiplex PCR; TCRdb's copy has only in-frame clones and leaves some out. The sample has about 100,000 clones, approximately 79% seen once. The sequenced material came from PBMCs. The receptor source for this set is a young man in good health and CMV-seronegative. Both conserved end residues are part of each CDR3. The order of the fields is V gene, clone size, J gene, D gene, CDR3 protein, CDR3 DNA. The D gene is left open where the match is weak. Clone size is given for some rows only: seen once, a few or many times, or a class if the clone is expanded.

>TRBV7-8|-|TRBJ2-7|TRBD1
CASSITGTGAYEQYF
TGTGCCAGCAGCATAACCGGGACAGGGGCCTACGAGCAGTACTTC
>TRBV7-6|-|TRBJ2-3|-
CASSPFGPGSDTQYF
TGTGCCAGCAGCCCCTTTGGGCCAGGGTCAGATACGCAGTATTTT
>TRBV10-3|-|TRBJ2-2|-
CASAGRQRTDGELFF
TGTGCCTCCGCAGGGAGGCAGCGCACCGACGGGGAGCTGTTTTTT
>TRBV4-3|-|TRBJ1-1|TRBD1
CASSQAAGTANTEAFF
TGCGCCAGCAGCCAAGCAGCCGGGACAGCGAACACTGAAGCTTTCTTT
>TRBV12-5|few|TRBJ2-7|-
CASGLLYRDDSYEQYF
TGTGCTAGTGGTTTGCTCTACAGGGACGACTCCTACGAGCAGTACTTC
>TRBV4-2|few|TRBJ2-1|TRBD2
CASSQVPSGGRNEQFF
TGTGCCAGCAGCCAAGTCCCTAGCGGGGGTCGAAATGAGCAGTTCTTC
>TRBV27|-|TRBJ2-7|TRBD1
CASSLVGQGSEQYF
TGTGCCAGCAGTTTGGTAGGACAGGGCAGCGAGCAGTACTTC
>TRBV10-3|once|TRBJ2-7|TRBD2
CAISESRAGGGYEQYF
TGTGCCATCAGTGAGTCGAGAGCGGGGGGTGGCTACGAGCAGTACTTC
>TRBV18|-|TRBJ1-5|-
CASSPDSHQPQHF
TGTGCCAGCTCACCTGACAGCCATCAGCCCCAGCATTTT
>TRBV29-1|-|TRBJ1-2|TRBD1
CSAGIQGTYYGYTF
TGCAGCGCCGGAATACAGGGGACCTACTATGGCTACACCTTC
>TRBV7-8|-|TRBJ2-3|-
CASSAETGRDTQYF
TGTGCCAGCAGCGCAGAAACAGGGCGAGATACGCAGTATTTT
>TRBV6-6|-|TRBJ1-2|-
CASSYPGVVDGYTF
TGTGCCAGCAGTTACCCAGGGGTTGTCGATGGCTACACCTTC
>TRBV4-3|once|TRBJ1-5|-
CASSHSFFPGAPSYSNQPQHF
TGCGCCAGCAGCCACAGCTTCTTCCCAGGGGCGCCCAGTTATAGCAATCAGCCCCAGCATTTT
>TRBV4-2|few|TRBJ2-7|TRBD2
CASSQDGAGVSYEQYF
TGTGCCAGCAGCCAAGATGGAGCGGGGGTTTCCTACGAGCAGTACTTC
>TRBV5-6|once|TRBJ2-7|-
CASRGEAYEQYF
TGTGCCAGCAGGGGGGAGGCCTACGAGCAGTACTTC
>TRBV5-1|-|TRBJ2-7|-
CASSPGGDTRRFEQYF
TGCGCCAGCAGCCCAGGAGGGGATACGAGGAGGTTCGAGCAGTACTTC
>TRBV11-2|-|TRBJ2-5|-
CASSRLLYQETQYF
TGTGCCAGCAGCCGACTACTGTACCAAGAGACCCAGTACTTC
>TRBV5-6|few|TRBJ1-2|TRBD1
CASSWGVTGHGYTF
TGTGCCAGCAGCTGGGGGGTGACAGGGCATGGCTACACCTTC
>TRBV19|-|TRBJ2-7|TRBD1
CASSDRAYEQYF
TGTGCCAGTAGTGACAGGGCCTACGAGCAGTACTTC
>TRBV6-5|once|TRBJ2-3|-
CASSDSAGGPDTQYF
TGTGCCAGCAGTGACTCCGCCGGGGGGCCAGATACGCAGTATTTT
>TRBV7-2|-|TRBJ1-4|-
CASSLGRGANEKLFF
TGTGCCAGCAGCTTAGGTAGGGGTGCTAATGAAAAACTGTTTTTT
>TRBV28|-|TRBJ2-5|-
CASSLSGTQYF
TGTGCCAGCAGTTTATCCGGGACCCAGTACTTC
>TRBV7-9|-|TRBJ1-5|-
CASSHAGEGNQPQHF
TGTGCCAGCAGCCACGCGGGGGAAGGGAATCAGCCCCAGCATTTT
>TRBV19|-|TRBJ2-1|TRBD1
CASSRGPGTGGDEQFF
TGTGCCAGTAGTCGGGGCCCCGGGACAGGGGGCGATGAGCAGTTCTTC
>TRBV10-2|-|TRBJ2-1|TRBD2
CASRAMPGTSVSEQFF
TGCGCCAGCAGAGCAATGCCCGGGACTAGCGTGAGTGAGCAGTTCTTC
>TRBV27|-|TRBJ2-1|TRBD2
CASSLQRGGEQFF
TGTGCCAGCAGTTTACAGCGGGGGGGTGAGCAGTTCTTC
>TRBV7-9|-|TRBJ2-7|TRBD2
CSSSFGLAGATYEQYF
TGTTCCAGCAGCTTCGGACTAGCGGGGGCAACCTACGAGCAGTACTTC
>TRBV6-5|few|TRBJ2-1|TRBD2
CASRGTSGNEQFF
TGTGCCAGCAGGGGAACTAGCGGCAATGAGCAGTTCTTC
>TRBV10-3|few|TRBJ1-4|TRBD1
CAIRRQGEEKLFF
TGTGCCATCAGAAGACAGGGGGAAGAAAAACTGTTTTTT
>TRBV7-3|once|TRBJ2-7|-
CASSLFPENDYEQYF
TGTGCCAGCAGCTTATTTCCGGAGAATGACTACGAGCAGTACTTC
>TRBV7-9|-|TRBJ2-1|-
CASSLIGGPSDEQFF
TGTGCCAGCAGCTTAATCGGGGGGCCCTCTGATGAGCAGTTCTTC
>TRBV6-1|few|TRBJ2-3|-
CASSGGRERDTQYF
TGTGCCAGCAGTGGGGGCAGGGAAAGAGATACGCAGTATTTT
>TRBV10-3|-|TRBJ1-2|-
CATEQGPTGATRYGYTF
TGTGCCACCGAACAGGGTCCCACCGGGGCAACGCGGTATGGCTACACCTTC
>TRBV7-3|-|TRBJ1-2|TRBD1
CASSFDRGGGYTF
TGTGCCAGCAGCTTTGACAGGGGAGGAGGCTACACCTTC
>TRBV28|-|TRBJ1-4|TRBD1
CASRGQPRLATTEKLFF
TGTGCCAGCCGGGGACAGCCCCGACTTGCAACGACCGAAAAACTGTTTTTT
>TRBV7-2|-|TRBJ1-3|-
CASSLRHGNTIYF
TGTGCCAGCAGCCTCCGACACGGAAACACCATATATTTT
>TRBV11-2|-|TRBJ1-6|-
CASSFLPSPLHF
TGTGCCAGCAGCTTTCTACCTTCACCCCTCCACTTT
>TRBV6-4|-|TRBJ2-7|TRBD1
CASSLDRGYEQYF
TGTGCCAGCAGCCTCGACAGGGGCTACGAGCAGTACTTC
>TRBV4-1|-|TRBJ1-4|-
CASSQVSGIEKLFF
TGCGCCAGCAGCCAAGTCTCAGGGATTGAAAAATTGTTTTTT
>TRBV9|few|TRBJ2-7|TRBD1
CASSVGWTGTYEQYF
TGTGCCAGCAGCGTAGGATGGACAGGCACCTACGAGCAGTACTTC
>TRBV25-1|few|TRBJ2-3|-
CASSERGRGGTDTQYF
TGTGCCAGCAGTGAACGGGGGAGGGGGGGCACAGATACGCAGTATTTT
>TRBV27|-|TRBJ1-2|-
CASTGVPFYGYTF
TGTGCCAGCACAGGGGTCCCATTCTATGGCTACACCTTC
>TRBV4-3|few|TRBJ2-7|TRBD1
CASSQTGTGLDEQYF
TGCGCCAGCAGCCAAACCGGGACAGGGCTGGACGAGCAGTACTTC
>TRBV5-1|-|TRBJ2-7|-
CASSLRESGGQYF
TGCGCCAGCAGCTTGAGGGAGTCAGGCGGGCAGTACTTC
>TRBV28|-|TRBJ2-3|TRBD1
CASSFLSQGALGDTQYF
TGTGCCAGCAGTTTCCTAAGCCAGGGGGCTTTAGGAGATACGCAGTATTTT
>TRBV9|once|TRBJ1-1|-
CASSPRGSTSSNTEAFF
TGTGCCAGCAGCCCCCGGGGAAGTACCTCGTCGAACACTGAAGCTTTCTTT
>TRBV10-3|-|TRBJ2-1|-
CAISDPGTPYNEQFF
TGTGCCATCAGTGATCCCGGGACACCCTACAATGAGCAGTTCTTC
>TRBV5-1|-|TRBJ1-1|TRBD1
CASSLGAGTGGAEAFF
TGCGCCAGCAGCTTGGGGGCCGGGACAGGGGGGGCTGAAGCTTTCTTT
>TRBV5-1|-|TRBJ2-7|-
CASSLMDTLREQYF
TGCGCCAGCAGCTTGATGGACACCCTACGCGAGCAGTACTTC
>TRBV6-1|-|TRBJ2-3|TRBD1
CASRLDRGLTDTQYF
TGTGCCAGCAGATTGGACAGGGGCCTCACAGATACGCAGTATTTT
>TRBV5-1|-|TRBJ1-6|TRBD1
CASSYGQGRSSPLHF
TGCGCCAGCAGCTATGGACAGGGGCGGAGTTCACCCCTCCACTTT